This T cell receptor beta chain was sequenced in a study of T cells in Graves' hyperthyroidism and ophthalmopathy (dated 2019 in TCRdb). Notes on the research overall: To identify distinguishing TCR V-J signatures, a discovery cohort of about 100 patients was used, comprising roughly 45 with Graves' ophthalmopathy and about 59 with stable Graves' hyperthyroidism. According to the paper, TCR Vbeta CDR3 sequencing was carried out on around 140 peripheral blood samples, which came from over 40 ophthalmopathy, 70 to 80 hyperthyroidism and roughly 17 progressor patients. The study also compared thyroid tissue and blood T-cell repertoires from more than five Graves' hyperthyroidism patients. The roughly 100 discovery patients were randomly divided into training and test sets at a 7:3 ratio. Whether ophthalmopathy could be predicted prospectively was tested in an independent validation cohort made up of roughly 19 hyperthyroidism patients plus 17 patients who later progressed to ophthalmopathy. Following sampling, methimazole starting at 30 mg daily was given to hyperthyroidism patients, and high-dose intravenous methylprednisolone was given to ophthalmopathy patients.

CDR1 and CDR2 are drawn from the germline V gene: SGHTA, FQGNSA. Trimming takes 6 bases from V and 5 bases from J, and the germline ends sit 16 bases apart. The CDR3 spans 14 residues, from the cysteine through the phenylalanine. CDR3 DNA is the only sequence kept; it has 42 bases, read in frame from the first base. Broad study findings and their caveats: Most expanded thyroid clonotypes (frequency above 0.001) were also detected in blood, a finding suggesting that blood repertoires may reflect thyroid immune responses. No statistical method was used to set the sample size in advance, and investigators knew the group allocation. A model built on a 13 V-J signature distinguished ophthalmopathy from stable hyperthyroidism, reaching about 88% sensitivity and about 81% specificity in cross-validation and 80%/75% in testing. During validation, the model predicted progression to ophthalmopathy a median of around six months ahead of onset, with just under 71% sensitivity and 72.22% specificity.

Graves' hyperthyroidism was defined as stable when no progression to ophthalmopathy occurred over 18 months of follow-up. Hyperthyroidism patients were newly diagnosed, with disease duration under 2 months, and aged 18 to 65 years. Patients with uncontrolled infections, other autoimmune diseases, pregnancy or lactation were excluded. Diagnoses were established on the basis of clinical symptoms, serum thyroxine and TRAb, thyroid ultrasound, and orbital computed tomography. Total RNA was extracted using Trizol reagent, and RNA quality was assessed on an Agilent 2100 Bioanalyzer. The TCR beta CDR3 regions were amplified from the RNA transcripts. A first-round RT-PCR of the TCR CDR3 used the HTBI primer set with the Qiagen OneStep RT-PCR kit. Libraries were constructed in a second round of multiplex PCR, after which size selection and purification were performed. Libraries were sequenced paired-end with 100 bp reads on an Illumina HiSeq2000. On the study's bioinformatics: SOAPnuke was used to process the raw data, removing reads that contained adapters or uncalled bases, had a mean Phred below 15, or lacked an exact match to the constant primer or identifier. High-quality paired reads were merged using COPE v1.2.5, and each unique nucleotide sequence was defined as a clonotype. Clonotypes were aligned to IMGT TRBV, TRBD and TRBJ reference segments using MiTCR v1.1. Analysis was restricted to V-J combinations with a frequency above 0.0001, which covered 98% to 99.2% of repertoires. A TCS score was defined as the ratio of F50 (clonal expansion) to E x V (chaos), with BLOSUM62-based TCRdist applied between CDR3 peptides within each V-J. Welch's t-statistics and random forest reduced around 510 V-J features to 13, which were used in a naive Bayes classifier (R e1071). TCRdb's own reprocessing of the public reads used fastp at Q25 and MiXCR and kept productive beta chains. Records with the same CDR3 protein are collapsed into one entry carrying the most frequent genes and DNA. TCRdb, rather than the study authors, made the V and J calls. The sample includes just over 550,000 distinct CDR3 sequences, with 40% to 55% observed a single time. In total, the top ten clones hold 8.2% of the sample.

This clonotype was recorded at least ten times. Its specific antigen is unknown. Per-base quality was not reported, and no clone a single base away is much larger than it. Sequencing was carried out using peripheral blood or thyroid tissue (not recorded which). The chain employs TRBV7-2 and TRBJ1-2; the D segment could be TRBD1, given 5 matching bases. The source of this sequence is a woman aged 18-30 years with Graves' hyperthyroidism. Donor details come from another sample of the same person, matched by shared clones. The CDR3 corresponds to CASSPSGTPYGYTF. The DNA sequence reads TGTGCCAGCAGTCCTAGCGGGACTCCTTATGGCTACACCTTC.